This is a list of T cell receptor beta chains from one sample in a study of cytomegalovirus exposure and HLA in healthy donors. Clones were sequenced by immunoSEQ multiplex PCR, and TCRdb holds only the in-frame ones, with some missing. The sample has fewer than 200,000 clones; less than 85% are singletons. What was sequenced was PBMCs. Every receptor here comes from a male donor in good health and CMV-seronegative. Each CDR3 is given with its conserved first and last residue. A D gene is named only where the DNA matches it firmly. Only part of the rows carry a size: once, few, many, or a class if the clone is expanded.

TGTGCCAGCAATCCGAGGTTCTCTGGGGCCAACGTCCTGACTTTC | CASNPRFSGANVLTF | TRBV6-5 | . | . | TRBJ2-6 | 15
TGTGCCAGCAGCCCACGGGGTAGCGGGAGTGTCTCCTACAATGAGCAGTTCTTC | CASSPRGSGSVSYNEQFF | TRBV7-9 | TRBD2 | . | TRBJ2-1 | 18
TGTGCCAGCAGCTTCGGGGGGCCTAAAGGTGAAGCTTTCTTT | CASSFGGPKGEAFF | TRBV5-5 | . | . | TRBJ1-1 | 14
TGTGCCAGCAGTGAGAGGCTGTCCCAGCATTTT | CASSERLSQHF | TRBV2 | . | . | TRBJ1-5 | 11
TGTGCCAGCAGCTCCGAGGGTGTCTTTAGCTCCTACGAGCAGTACTTC | CASSSEGVFSSYEQYF | TRBV9 | . | . | TRBJ2-7 | 16
TGTGCCAGCGCAACACACCCGAACACTGAAGCTTTCTTT | CASATHPNTEAFF | TRBV2 | . | . | TRBJ1-1 | 13
TGTGCCAGCACCCTTAGCGGGCCGGCGGGTGAGCAGTTCTTC | CASTLSGPAGEQFF | TRBV6-5 | TRBD2 | . | TRBJ2-1 | 14
TGTGCCAGTAGCAGGGGCGGGGAGACCCAGTACTTC | CASSRGGETQYF | TRBV19 | . | . | TRBJ2-5 | 12
TGTGCCAGCAGCCCCGGGACAGGTCGGGGCACTGAAGCTTTCTTT | CASSPGTGRGTEAFF | TRBV5-5 | TRBD1 | . | TRBJ1-1 | 15
TGTGCCACTCTAGACAGGGCGAACACTGAAGCTTTCTTT | CATLDRANTEAFF | TRBV2 | TRBD1 | many | TRBJ1-1 | 13
TGTGCCAGCAGCAAAGGGAGAAACTACCAAGAGACCCAGTACTTC | CASSKGRNYQETQYF | TRBV21-1 | . | . | TRBJ2-5 | 15
TGCAGCGTTGATCTTCTTTTAGCGGGATCGGAGACCCAGTACTTC | CSVDLLLAGSETQYF | TRBV29-1 | TRBD2 | . | TRBJ2-5 | 15
TGTGCCAGCAGACCGGAGCCCGGGGTAATAGCGGGGGGGTCTTACGAGCAGTACTTC | CASRPEPGVIAGGSYEQYF | TRBV7-9 | TRBD2 | . | TRBJ2-7 | 19
TGTGCCAGCAGCGCCGGGGGGGGAGGAACAGATACGCAGTATTTT | CASSAGGGGTDTQYF | TRBV9 | TRBD2 | . | TRBJ2-3 | 15